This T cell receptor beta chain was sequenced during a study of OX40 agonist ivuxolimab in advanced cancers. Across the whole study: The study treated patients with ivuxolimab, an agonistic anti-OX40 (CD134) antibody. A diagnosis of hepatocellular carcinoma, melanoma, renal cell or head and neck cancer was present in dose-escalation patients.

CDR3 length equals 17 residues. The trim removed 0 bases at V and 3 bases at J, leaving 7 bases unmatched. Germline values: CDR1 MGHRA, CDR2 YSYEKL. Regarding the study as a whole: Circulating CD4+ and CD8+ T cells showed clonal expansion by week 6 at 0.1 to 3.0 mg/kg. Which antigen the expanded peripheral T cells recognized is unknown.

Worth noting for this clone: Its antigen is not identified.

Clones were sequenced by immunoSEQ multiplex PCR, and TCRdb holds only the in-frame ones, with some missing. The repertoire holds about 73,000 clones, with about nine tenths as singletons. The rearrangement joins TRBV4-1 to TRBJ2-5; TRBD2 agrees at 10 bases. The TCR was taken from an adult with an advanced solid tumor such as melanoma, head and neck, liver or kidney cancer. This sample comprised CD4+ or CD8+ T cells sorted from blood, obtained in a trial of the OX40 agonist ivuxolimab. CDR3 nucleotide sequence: TGCGCCAGCAGCCAAGATGATTGGACTAGCGGAAAAGAGACCCAGTACTTC. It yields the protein CASSQDDWTSGKETQYF.